Listed here are 25 T cell receptor beta chains from one sample, sequenced in a study of T cell responses to AZD1222 COVID-19 vaccine. Profiled with immunoSEQ multiplex PCR; TCRdb holds only in-frame clones, not every one. The sample lists about 140,000 clones, about 90% seen once, with more than 5.5% in the top ten. The sample here was peripheral blood, taken on day 0 of AZD1222 vaccination. The receptors derive from an adult in good health.

This chain links TRBV4-2 with TRBJ1-5; no definite D call. The CDR3 covers 16 residues. Deletions cut 0 bases from V and 1 base from J, with 10 bases between. Germline CDR1 LGHNA, CDR2 YNFKEQ. CDR3 coding DNA: TGTGCCAGCAGCCAAGAAGGCCTCTCGAGCAATCAGCCCCAGCATTTT. This gives the protein CASSQEGLSSNQPQHF.

The chain couples TRBV6-1 to TRBJ2-7; a possible D gene is TRBD1 (6 bases). This CDR3 is built from 16 residues. Trimming cost V 2 bases and J 3 bases, with 17 bases left between them. Germline CDR1 is MNHNS and CDR2 is SASEGT. The CDR3 DNA reads as TGTGCCAGCAGTGAACTCTCGGGGACATATCACTACGAGCAGTACTTC. It specifies CASSELSGTYHYEQYF.

This clone came up once. V gene TRBV5-5 combines with J gene TRBJ1-4; no definite D call. V gave up 4 bases and J gave up 1 base, with 14 bases separating them. Germline-derived CDR1 and CDR2 are SGHKS and YYEKEE (reference sequence). The CDR3 has 16 amino acids. The CDR3 DNA follows: TGTGCCAGCAGCCGGACGGCTGGGCGAACTAATGAAAAACTGTTTTTT. It encodes CASSRTAGRTNEKLFF. Variable domain in full (rest from reference TRBV5-5 and TRBJ1-4): DAGVTQSPTHLIKTRGQQVTLRCSPISGHKSVSWYQQVLGQGPQFIFQYYEKEERGRGNFPDRFSARQFPNYSSELNVNALLLGDSALYLCASSRTAGRTNEKLFFGSGTQLSVL.

This chain connects TRBV2 to TRBJ1-5; 12 bases match TRBD1. Trimming at V came to 4 bases and at J to 8 bases, leaving 6 bases not matched to a gene. CDR1 is SNHLY, CDR2 FYNNEI, per germline. The CDR3 contains 15 residues. The CDR3 region is CASSGGTGGSKPQHF. The CDR3 DNA reads as TGTGCCAGCAGTGGGGGGACAGGGGGCTCCAAGCCCCAGCATTTT.

This clone was seen only once. This chain uses TRBV6-1 with TRBJ2-7; 9 nucleotides align to TRBD2. V trimming: 4 bases; J trimming: 1 base; junction bases outside the gene matches: 8. CDR1 is MNHNS, CDR2 SASEGT, per germline. This CDR3 spans 16 amino acids. The CDR3 is CASSVGGSGRSYEQYF. As DNA, the CDR3 is TGTGCCAGCAGTGTGGGGGGAAGCGGGAGGTCCTACGAGCAGTACTTC.

The V gene is TRBV30, the J gene TRBJ1-2, with 10 nucleotides matching TRBD1. CDR3 length equals 17 residues. Germline V lookup: CDR1 GTSNPN, CDR2 SVGIG (reference sequence). V lost 0 bases to trimming and J lost 2 bases; unmatched junction nucleotides: 9. The CDR3, as DNA: TGTGCCTGGAGTGTATGGGGACAGGGGTCTGAAAACTATGGCTACACCTTC. Encoded protein: CAWSVWGQGSENYGYTF.

Comment on this clone: Other DNA sequences in this sample translate to the same CDR3. The chain uses TRBV7-3 and TRBJ1-5; D is possibly TRBD1 (5 bases). CDR1 SGHTA and CDR2 FQGTGA come from the germline V gene. The CDR3 contains 13 residues. Trimming took 0 bases from V and 6 from J, leaving 6 bases between them. CDR3: CASSLTGGQPQHF. DNA of the CDR3: TGTGCCAGCAGCTTAACCGGGGGTCAGCCCCAGCATTTT.

This chain joins TRBV24-1 and TRBJ1-2; a weak D match, TRBD1 (6 bases). The CDR3 is 12 amino acids. Trimming shortened V by 9 bases and J by 1 base, and 8 bases separated the two germline ends. Germline V gene sequence: CDR1 KGHDR, CDR2 SFDVKD. In DNA form, the CDR3 reads TGTGCCACCCTGGACAGTAACTATGGCTACACCTTC. It translates to CATLDSNYGYTF.

As to this clone: The sample contains more than one DNA sequence encoding this CDR3. The chain combines TRBV11-2 with TRBJ2-1; D gene ambiguous. The germline V gene encodes CDR1 SGHAT and CDR2 FQNNGV. This CDR3 contains 14 residues. Between the trimmed V and J ends, which lost 2 bases and 0 bases, there was a span of 5 bases. The CDR3 DNA follows: TGTGCCAGCAGCTTACAGAGCTCCTACAATGAGCAGTTCTTC. It translates to CASSLQSSYNEQFF. Full variable domain (outside the CDR3, taken from reference TRBV11-2 and TRBJ2-1): EAGVAQSPRYKIIEKRQSVAFWCNPISGHATLYWYQQILGQGPKLLIQFQNNGVVDDSQLPKDRFSAERLKGVDSTLKIQPAKLEDSAVYLCASSLQSSYNEQFFGPGTRLTVL.

The rearrangement uses TRBV19 and TRBJ1-1; unclear D gene. Germline V gene sequence: CDR1 LNHDA, CDR2 SQIVND (reference sequence). V lost 5 bases, J lost 0 bases, and 10 bases lay in between. The CDR3 runs to 14 residues. The CDR3 is CASSPGLMNTEAFF. CDR3 DNA: TGTGCCAGTAGTCCGGGCCTTATGAACACTGAAGCTTTCTTT.

This sequence joins TRBV28 and TRBJ1-2; no clear D gene. V lost 2 bases, J lost 4 bases, and 8 bases lay in between. Germline-derived CDR1 and CDR2 are MDHEN and SYDVKM. The CDR3 spans 13 residues. In nucleotides, the CDR3 is TGTGCCAGCAGTTTAGAATTGGGCTATGGCTACACCTTC. Translation gives CASSLELGYGYTF.

The rearrangement links TRBV6-5 to TRBJ1-6; D remains unclear. Germline values: CDR1 MNHEY, CDR2 SVGAGI. The CDR3 runs 15 residues. V lost 6 bases, J lost 5 bases, and 14 bases lay in between. Here the CDR3 DNA reads TGTGCCAGCAGAATAACGGGAGCGAATAATTCACCCCTCCACTTT. Translating gives CASRITGANNSPLHF.

The gene calls are TRBV7-3 and TRBJ1-1; a weak D match, TRBD1 (6 bases). Trimming left V 2 bases short and J 6 bases short, with 13 bases between. CDR1 SGHTA and CDR2 FQGTGA come from the germline V gene. The CDR3 contains 14 residues. CDR3 sequence: CASSLSGGAAEAFF. The CDR3 bases are TGTGCCAGCAGCTTATCGGGGGGCGCGGCTGAAGCTTTCTTT.

The rearrangement joins TRBV6-1 to TRBJ1-2; D not resolved. The germline CDR1 and CDR2 sequences are MNHNS and SASEGT. V gave up 1 base and J gave up 5 bases, with 11 bases separating them. The CDR3 contains 14 residues. The CDR3 DNA sequence: TGTGCCAGCAGTGAAGTGTCCTACCAGTATGGCTACACCTTC. Its translation: CASSEVSYQYGYTF.

This clone appeared a few times. The genes are TRBV18 and TRBJ1-4; the D gene is possibly TRBD1 (5 bases). Germline values: CDR1 KGHSH, CDR2 LQKENI. This CDR3 has 16 residues. V was cut by 3 bases and J by 3 bases, with 14 bases left in between. CDR3 in DNA: TGTGCCAGCTCACCCAACGGGGCAGCGGCTAATGAAAAACTGTTTTTT. It translates to CASSPNGAAANEKLFF.

The rearrangement joins TRBV16 to TRBJ2-5; 7 positions agree with TRBD1. Germline-derived CDR1 and CDR2 are KGHSY and FQNENV. V trimming: 2 bases; J trimming: 5 bases; junction bases outside the gene matches: 8. The CDR3 consists of 15 residues. CDR3 bases: TGTGCCAGCAGCCAAATTGACAGGGCGGAGGAGACCCAGTACTTC. It is translated as CASSQIDRAEETQYF.

This chain links TRBV29-1 with TRBJ2-6; tentative D call: TRBD1 (6 bases). Germline V CDR1 and CDR2: SQVTM, ANQGSEA. The CDR3 consists of 14 residues. Trimming cost V 2 bases and J 2 bases, with 7 bases left between them. The CDR3 sequence: CSVEPGAGANVLTF. CDR3 nucleotide sequence: TGCAGCGTTGAACCAGGGGCTGGGGCCAACGTCCTGACTTTC.

The J gene is TRBJ1-2, the V gene TRBV4-1; TRBD1 matches 9 bases. CDR1 and CDR2 from the germline V gene are MGHRA and YSYEKL. The V and J ends lost 0 bases and 5 bases, in that order; junction bases with no gene match: 4. The CDR3 has 15 residues. In nucleotides, the CDR3 is TGCGCCAGCAGCCAAGACGGACAGGGGAAGTATGGCTACACCTTC. Residues: CASSQDGQGKYGYTF.

This sequence joins TRBV12-3 or TRBV12-4 and TRBJ2-1; D is undetermined. Deletions cut 4 bases from V and 8 bases from J, with 12 bases between. The length of the CDR3 is 13 residues. For the CDR3, the DNA is TGTGCCAGCAGTTCAGACTCTCGTCATGAGCAGTTCTTC. It encodes CASSSDSRHEQFF.

The chain employs TRBV7-8 and TRBJ2-7, with 11 bases lining up with TRBD1. V shed 6 bases and J 3 bases; nucleotides not matched to a gene: 10. The CDR3 loop spans 16 amino acids. The germline V gene has CDR1 SGHVS and CDR2 FQNEAQ. The CDR3 here is CASSPPSGTGGYEQYF. CDR3 DNA: TGTGCCAGCAGTCCTCCATCCGGGACAGGGGGCTACGAGCAGTACTTC.

The chain employs TRBV3-1 (or the pseudogene TRBV3-2) and TRBJ2-1; 12 positions agree with TRBD2. From germline, CDR1 is LGHDT and CDR2 YNNKEL (reference sequence). The CDR3 extends over 17 amino acids. Losses at the gene ends were 0 bases for V and 2 bases for J; bases not matched to a gene: 2. As DNA, the CDR3 is TGTGCCAGCAGCCAAGATGCTAGCGGGAGGGCCTACAATGAGCAGTTCTTC. As protein: CASSQDASGRAYNEQFF.

The chain uses TRBV7-8 and TRBJ2-7, with D uncertain. V was pared by 5 bases and J by 11 bases, with 25 bases between. The CDR3 runs to 15 residues. Per the germline V gene, CDR1 is SGHVS and CDR2 is FQNEAQ. The CDR3 DNA reads TGTGCCAGCAGCCCCGTCTTGGCGGCCGTACGAGTTGAGTACTTC. It is translated as CASSPVLAAVRVEYF. Drawing the rest from reference TRBV7-8 and TRBJ2-7, the complete variable domain is GAGVSQSPRYKVAKRGQDVALRCDPISGHVSLFWYQQALGQGPEFLTYFQNEAQLDKSGLPSDRFFAERPEGSVSTLKIQRTQQEDSAVYLCASSPVLAAVRVEYFGPGTRLTVT.

The V gene is TRBV2, the J gene TRBJ2-7; D remains unclear. The CDR3 is 14 residues long. The V end was cut by 4 bases, the J end by 0 bases, with 10 bases between. The germline V gene encodes CDR1 SNHLY and CDR2 FYNNEI. DNA for the CDR3: TGTGCCAGCAGTGTGAAGGTCCTCTCCTACGAGCAGTACTTC. Its protein product is CASSVKVLSYEQYF.

The chain carries TRBV19 and TRBJ1-1, with D tentatively TRBD1 (5 bases). V gave up 3 bases and J gave up 3 bases, with 5 bases separating them. The CDR3 has 12 residues. Per the germline V gene, CDR1 is LNHDA and CDR2 is SQIVND (reference sequence). The chain's CDR3 is CASSMGHTEAFF. DNA of the CDR3: TGTGCCAGTAGTATGGGACACACTGAAGCTTTCTTT.

The chain combines TRBV24-1 with TRBJ2-2; a possible D gene is TRBD1 (6 bases). The CDR3 covers 19 residues. In germline, CDR1 is KGHDR, CDR2 SFDVKD. Trimming removed 2 bases from V and 1 base from J, with 19 bases in between. CDR3 residues: CATSDSWPLGQLNTGELFF. The CDR3 DNA follows: TGTGCCACCAGTGATTCGTGGCCCCTTGGACAGCTGAACACCGGGGAGCTGTTTTTT.